Listed below are T cell receptor beta chains from one sample, sequenced in a study of shared clonotypes between healthy human individuals. Measured with immunoSEQ multiplex PCR; TCRdb has only the in-frame clones, and not every one. Here the sample spans 650,000 to 800,000 clones, under 95% being singletons. The sample taken for sequencing was naive CD8+ T cells sorted from blood. Source of these receptors: a man aged 30-40 years in good health. CDR3s include the opening cysteine and the closing phenylalanine or tryptophan. Each record gives: V gene, clone size, D gene, J gene, CDR3 DNA, CDR3 protein. D genes are given only for firm matches. Not all rows give a size; the values are once, few, many and, for expanded clones, a class.

>TRBV28|-|TRBD2|TRBJ2-3
TGTGCCAGCAGTGGACTAGCGGGATCAGGCGCAGATACGCAGTATTTT
CASSGLAGSGADTQYF
>TRBV11-2|-|-|TRBJ1-2
TGTGCCAGCAGCTTAGTCGCTTCCCGGGCCCCTATCTATGGCTACACCTTC
CASSLVASRAPIYGYTF
>TRBV13|-|-|TRBJ2-1
TGTGCCAGCAGCTTAAAAGGTAATGAGCAGTTCTTC
CASSLKGNEQFF
>TRBV10-3|-|TRBD2|TRBJ2-7
TGTGCCATTAGACTAGCGGGAGAGTCCGAGCAGTACTTC
CAIRLAGESEQYF
>TRBV27|-|TRBD2|TRBJ2-1
TGTGCCAGCACTCCCGGGACTAGCGGGAGGAATGAGCAGTTCTTC
CASTPGTSGRNEQFF
>TRBV7-9|-|TRBD1|TRBJ2-2
TGTGCCAGCAGCTTAACGGGGCAGGGGGCAACGTCCACCGGGGAGCTGTTTTTT
CASSLTGQGATSTGELFF
>TRBV27|-|-|TRBJ1-2
TGTGCCAGCAGTTTAGGAGGGAGCTATGGCTACACCTTC
CASSLGGSYGYTF
>TRBV28|-|TRBD1|TRBJ2-5
TGTGCCAGCACCCGGCGTAAGGGGGCTTGGGAGACCCAGTACTTC
CASTRRKGAWETQYF
>TRBV6-6|-|-|TRBJ1-5
TGTGCCAGCAGCCCAGGTAATAGCAATCAGCCCCAGCATTTT
CASSPGNSNQPQHF
>TRBV4-1|-|-|TRBJ2-1
TGCGCCAGCAGCCAAGATTTGGGAGACCGCAATGAGCAGTTCTTC
CASSQDLGDRNEQFF
>TRBV28|-|-|TRBJ1-2
TGTGCCAGCAGTTTAACGGCGGGGAACTATGGCTACACCTTC
CASSLTAGNYGYTF
>TRBV6-4|once|-|TRBJ2-2
TGTGCCAGCAGTGCGGGAAACACCGGGGAGCTGTTTTTT
CASSAGNTGELFF
>TRBV19|-|-|TRBJ2-1
TGTGCCAGTAACCCCACACGGGGGCGGCGGGAGAGGTACAATGAGCAGTTCTTC
CASNPTRGRRERYNEQFF